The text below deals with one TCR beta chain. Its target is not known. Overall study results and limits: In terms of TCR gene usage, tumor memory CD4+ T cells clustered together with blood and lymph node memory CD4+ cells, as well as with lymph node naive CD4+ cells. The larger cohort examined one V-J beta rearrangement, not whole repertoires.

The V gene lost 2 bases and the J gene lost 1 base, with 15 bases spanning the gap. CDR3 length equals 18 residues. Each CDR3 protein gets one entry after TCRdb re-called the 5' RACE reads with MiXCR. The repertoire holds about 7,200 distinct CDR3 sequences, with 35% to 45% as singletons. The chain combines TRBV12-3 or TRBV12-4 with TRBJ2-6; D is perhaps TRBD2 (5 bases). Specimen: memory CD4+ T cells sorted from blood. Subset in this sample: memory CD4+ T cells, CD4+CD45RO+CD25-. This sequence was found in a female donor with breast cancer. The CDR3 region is CASSLRGGFRSGANVLTF. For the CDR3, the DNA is TGTGCCAGCAGTTTAAGAGGCGGGTTCCGATCTGGGGCCAACGTCCTGACTTTC.